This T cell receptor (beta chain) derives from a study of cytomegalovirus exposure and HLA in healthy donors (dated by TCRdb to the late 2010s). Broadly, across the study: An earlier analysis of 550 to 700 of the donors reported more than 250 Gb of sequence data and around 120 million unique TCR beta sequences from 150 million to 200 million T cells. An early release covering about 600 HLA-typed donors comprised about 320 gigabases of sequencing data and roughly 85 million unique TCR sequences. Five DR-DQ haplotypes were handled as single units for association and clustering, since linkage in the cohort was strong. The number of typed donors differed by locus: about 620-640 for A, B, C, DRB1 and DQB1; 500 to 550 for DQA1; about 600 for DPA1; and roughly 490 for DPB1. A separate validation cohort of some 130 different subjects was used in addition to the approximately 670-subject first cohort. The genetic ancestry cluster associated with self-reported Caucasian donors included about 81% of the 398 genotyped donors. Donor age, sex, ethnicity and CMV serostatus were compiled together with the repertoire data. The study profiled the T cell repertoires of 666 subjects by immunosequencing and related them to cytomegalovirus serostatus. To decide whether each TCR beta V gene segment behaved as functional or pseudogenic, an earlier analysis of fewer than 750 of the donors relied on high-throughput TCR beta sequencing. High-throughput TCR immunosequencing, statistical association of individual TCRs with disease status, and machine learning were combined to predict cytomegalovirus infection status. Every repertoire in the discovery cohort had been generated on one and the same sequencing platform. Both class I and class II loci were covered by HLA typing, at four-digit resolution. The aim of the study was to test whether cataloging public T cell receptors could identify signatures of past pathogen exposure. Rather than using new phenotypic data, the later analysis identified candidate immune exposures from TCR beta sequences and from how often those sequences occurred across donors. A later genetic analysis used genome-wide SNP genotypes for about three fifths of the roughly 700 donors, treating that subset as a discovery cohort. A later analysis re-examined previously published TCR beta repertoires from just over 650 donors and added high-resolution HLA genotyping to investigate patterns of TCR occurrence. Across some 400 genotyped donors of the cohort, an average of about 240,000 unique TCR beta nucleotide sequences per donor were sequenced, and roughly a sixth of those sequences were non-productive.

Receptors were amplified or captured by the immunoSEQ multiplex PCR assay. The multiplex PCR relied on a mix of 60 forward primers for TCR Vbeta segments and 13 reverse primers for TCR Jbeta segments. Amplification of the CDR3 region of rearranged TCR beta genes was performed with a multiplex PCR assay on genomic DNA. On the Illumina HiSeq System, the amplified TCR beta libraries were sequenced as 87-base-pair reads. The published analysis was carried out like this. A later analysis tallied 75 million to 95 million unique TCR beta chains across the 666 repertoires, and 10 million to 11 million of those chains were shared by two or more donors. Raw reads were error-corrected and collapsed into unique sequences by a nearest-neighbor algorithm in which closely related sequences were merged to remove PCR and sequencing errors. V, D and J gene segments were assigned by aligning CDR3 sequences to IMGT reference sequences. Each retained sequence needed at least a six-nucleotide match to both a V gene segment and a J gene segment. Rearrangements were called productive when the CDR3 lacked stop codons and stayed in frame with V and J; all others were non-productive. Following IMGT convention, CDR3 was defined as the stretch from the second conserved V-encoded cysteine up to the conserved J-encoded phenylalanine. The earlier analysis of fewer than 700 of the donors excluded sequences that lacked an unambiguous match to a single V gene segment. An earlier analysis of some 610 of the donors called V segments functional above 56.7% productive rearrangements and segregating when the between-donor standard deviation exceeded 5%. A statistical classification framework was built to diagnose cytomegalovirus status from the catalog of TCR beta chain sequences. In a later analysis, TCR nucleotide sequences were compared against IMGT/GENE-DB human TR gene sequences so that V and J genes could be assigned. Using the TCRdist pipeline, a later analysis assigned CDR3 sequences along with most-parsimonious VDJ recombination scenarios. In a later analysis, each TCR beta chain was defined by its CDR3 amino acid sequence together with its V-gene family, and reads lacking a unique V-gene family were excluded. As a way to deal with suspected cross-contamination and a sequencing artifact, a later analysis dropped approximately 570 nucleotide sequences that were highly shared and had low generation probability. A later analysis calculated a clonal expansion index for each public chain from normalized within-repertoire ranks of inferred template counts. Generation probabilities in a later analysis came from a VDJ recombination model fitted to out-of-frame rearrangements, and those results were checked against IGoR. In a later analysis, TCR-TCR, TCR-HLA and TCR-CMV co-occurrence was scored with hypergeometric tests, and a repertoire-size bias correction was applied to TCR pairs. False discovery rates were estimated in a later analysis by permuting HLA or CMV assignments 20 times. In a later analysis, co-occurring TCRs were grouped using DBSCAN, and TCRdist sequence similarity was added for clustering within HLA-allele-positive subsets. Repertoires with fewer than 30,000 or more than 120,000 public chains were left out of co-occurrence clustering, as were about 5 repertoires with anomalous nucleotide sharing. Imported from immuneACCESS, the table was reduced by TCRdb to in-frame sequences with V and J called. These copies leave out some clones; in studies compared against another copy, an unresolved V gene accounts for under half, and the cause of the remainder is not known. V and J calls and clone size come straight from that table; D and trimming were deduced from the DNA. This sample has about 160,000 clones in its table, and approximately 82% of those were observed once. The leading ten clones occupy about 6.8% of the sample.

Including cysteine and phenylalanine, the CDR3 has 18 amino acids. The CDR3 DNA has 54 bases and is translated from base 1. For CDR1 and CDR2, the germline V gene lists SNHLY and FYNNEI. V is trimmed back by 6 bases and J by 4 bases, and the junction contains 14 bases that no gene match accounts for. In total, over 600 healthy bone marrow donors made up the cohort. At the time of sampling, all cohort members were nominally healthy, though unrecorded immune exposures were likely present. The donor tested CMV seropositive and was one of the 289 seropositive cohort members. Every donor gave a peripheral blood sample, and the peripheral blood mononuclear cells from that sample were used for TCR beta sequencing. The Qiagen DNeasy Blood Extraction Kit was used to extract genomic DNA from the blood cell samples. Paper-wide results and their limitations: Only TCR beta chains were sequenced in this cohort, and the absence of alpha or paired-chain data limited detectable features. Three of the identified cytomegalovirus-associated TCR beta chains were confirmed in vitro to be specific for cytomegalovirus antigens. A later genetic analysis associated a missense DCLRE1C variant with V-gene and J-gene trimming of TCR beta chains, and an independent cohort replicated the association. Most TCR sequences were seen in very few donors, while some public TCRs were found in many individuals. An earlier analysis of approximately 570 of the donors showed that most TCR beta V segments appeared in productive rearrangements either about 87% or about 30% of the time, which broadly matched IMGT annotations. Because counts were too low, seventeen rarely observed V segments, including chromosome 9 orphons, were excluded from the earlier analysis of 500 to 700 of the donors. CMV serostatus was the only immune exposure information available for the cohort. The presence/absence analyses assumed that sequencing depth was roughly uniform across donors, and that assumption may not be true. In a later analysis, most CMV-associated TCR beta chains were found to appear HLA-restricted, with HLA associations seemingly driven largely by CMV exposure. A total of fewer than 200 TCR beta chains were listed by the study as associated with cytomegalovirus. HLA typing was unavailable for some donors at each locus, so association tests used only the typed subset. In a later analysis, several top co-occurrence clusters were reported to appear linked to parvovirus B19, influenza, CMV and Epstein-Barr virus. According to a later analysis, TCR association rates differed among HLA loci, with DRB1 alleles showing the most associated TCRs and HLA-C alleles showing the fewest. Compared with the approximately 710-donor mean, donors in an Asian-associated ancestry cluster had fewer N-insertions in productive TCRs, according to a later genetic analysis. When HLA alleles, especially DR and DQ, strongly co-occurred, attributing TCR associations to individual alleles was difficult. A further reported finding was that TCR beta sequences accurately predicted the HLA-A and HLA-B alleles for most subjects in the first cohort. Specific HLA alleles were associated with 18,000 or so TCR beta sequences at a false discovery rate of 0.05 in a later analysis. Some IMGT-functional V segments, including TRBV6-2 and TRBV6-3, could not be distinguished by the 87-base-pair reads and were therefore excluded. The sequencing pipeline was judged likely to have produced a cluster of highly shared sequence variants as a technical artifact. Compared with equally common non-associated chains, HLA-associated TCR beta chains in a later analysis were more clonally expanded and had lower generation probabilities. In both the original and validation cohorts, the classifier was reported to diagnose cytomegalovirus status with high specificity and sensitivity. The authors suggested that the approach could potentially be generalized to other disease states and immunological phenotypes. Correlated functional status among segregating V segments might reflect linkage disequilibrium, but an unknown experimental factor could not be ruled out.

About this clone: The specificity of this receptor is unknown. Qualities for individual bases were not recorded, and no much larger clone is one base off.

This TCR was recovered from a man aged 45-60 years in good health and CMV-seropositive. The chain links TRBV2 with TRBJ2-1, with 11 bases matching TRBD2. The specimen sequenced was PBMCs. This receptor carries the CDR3 CASRHGLAGGGKYNEQFF. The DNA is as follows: TGTGCCAGCAGGCATGGACTAGCGGGCGGGGGGAAATACAATGAGCAGTTCTTC.